This T cell receptor beta chain derives from a study of blood T cells in healthy people across ages. Primers used in a second PCR of about 6 to 11 cycles were a sample-barcoded 5' primer and a J-beta primer mix. From the 5' RACE reads, TCRdb called clonotypes with MiXCR, one entry per CDR3 protein. The data contain 700,000 to 850,000 distinct CDR3 sequences, less than 70% of them singletons. This CDR3 is built from 16 residues. CDR1 and CDR2 (germline): SEHNR, FQNEAQ (reference sequence). This rearrangement joins TRBV7-9 to TRBJ2-5; TRBD2 aligns across 11 bases. The end of the DNA is better explained by TRBJ2-7, so the J call may be wrong. The sequence was collected from a man at least 80 years old in good health. Sequencing was performed on blood. In DNA, the CDR3 is TGTGCCAGCAGCCCCATTAGCGGGAGGGTTACCTACGAGCAGTACTTC. Amino acid sequence: CASSPISGRVTYEQYF.